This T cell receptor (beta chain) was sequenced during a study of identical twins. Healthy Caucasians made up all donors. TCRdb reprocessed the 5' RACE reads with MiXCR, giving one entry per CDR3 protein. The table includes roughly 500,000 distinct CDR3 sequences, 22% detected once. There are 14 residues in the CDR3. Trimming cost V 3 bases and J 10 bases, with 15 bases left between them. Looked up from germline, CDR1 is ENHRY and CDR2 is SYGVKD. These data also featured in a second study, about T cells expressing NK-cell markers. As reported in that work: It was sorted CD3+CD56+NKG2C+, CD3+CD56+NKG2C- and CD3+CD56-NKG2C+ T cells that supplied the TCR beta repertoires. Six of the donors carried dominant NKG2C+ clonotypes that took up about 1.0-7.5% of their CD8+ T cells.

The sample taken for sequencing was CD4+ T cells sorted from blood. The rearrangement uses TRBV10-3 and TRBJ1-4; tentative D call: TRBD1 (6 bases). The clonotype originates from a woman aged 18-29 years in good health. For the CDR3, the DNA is TGTGCCATCAGTGACGAGAACAGGGTTGGAAAACTGTTTTTT. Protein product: CAISDENRVGKLFF.